This T cell receptor (beta chain) was retrieved from a study of blood T cell repertoires in COVID-19. Study summary: In each case, the material was cDNA or gDNA derived from T cells, B-cell-depleted T cells, or PBMCs.

The germline CDR1 and CDR2 sequences are MGHDK and SYGVNS. The CDR3 contains 13 residues. Between the trimmed V and J ends, which lost 5 bases and 1 base, there was a span of 3 bases. Assay: immunoSEQ multiplex PCR; the TCRdb copy retains only in-frame clones and omits some. The table includes about 310,000 clones, about nine tenths detected once. What was sequenced was peripheral blood. This TCR came from a man aged 45-60 years with active or convalescent COVID-19. The V and J genes are TRBV25-1 and TRBJ2-6; D gene ambiguous. In DNA form, the CDR3 reads TGTGCCAGCAGTTCATCTGGGGCCAACGTCCTGACTTTC. Protein: CASSSSGANVLTF.